These 10 T cell receptor beta chains originate from one sample sequenced in a study of cytomegalovirus exposure and HLA in healthy donors. The PCR contained 60 Vbeta and 13 Jbeta primers. Sequenced by immunoSEQ multiplex PCR; TCRdb stores in-frame clones only, minus some. The listing records 95,000 to 150,000 clones. The material sequenced was PBMCs. The receptors originated from a man younger than 35 in good health and CMV-seronegative.

CDR3 residues: CASSSGNQETQYF. The CDR3 DNA reads as TGTGCCAGCAGCTCGGGGAACCAAGAGACCCAGTACTTC. This sequence joins TRBV7-3 and TRBJ2-5, with D perhaps TRBD2 (5 bases). V gave up 4 bases and J gave up 0 bases, with 6 bases separating them. Germline loops: CDR1 SGHTA, CDR2 FQGTGA. CDR3 length: 13 amino acids.

This chain uses TRBV27 with TRBJ1-2; TRBD1 aligns across 9 bases. Germline V gene sequence: CDR1 MNHEY, CDR2 SMNVEV (reference sequence). This CDR3 spans 14 amino acids. The V and J ends lost 5 bases and 5 bases, in that order; junction bases with no gene match: 6. DNA for the CDR3: TGTGCCAGCAGTGACGACAGGGGGACTTATGGCTACACCTTC. Translation: CASSDDRGTYGYTF.

CDR3 coding DNA: TGTGCCAGCAGTTCGGACAGGGGTTCACCCCTCCACTTT. Translating gives CASSSDRGSPLHF. V usage is TRBV6-5 and J usage is TRBJ1-6, with 9 bases matching TRBD1. The CDR3 is made up of 13 amino acids. The germline V gene has CDR1 MNHEY and CDR2 SVGAGI. The ends lost 4 bases at V and 9 bases at J; junction bases unmatched: 1.

V and J are TRBV19 and TRBJ1-5; 8 bases are a match to TRBD1. Unmatched junction bases numbered 9, after V lost 6 bases and J lost 5 bases. The CDR3 loop spans 15 amino acids. Germline CDR1 reads LNHDA; CDR2 reads SQIVND (reference sequence). The CDR3 reads CASRSGTGPYQPQHF. As DNA, the CDR3 is TGTGCCAGTAGGTCGGGGACAGGCCCTTATCAGCCCCAGCATTTT.

The CDR3 loop is CASSPSSGGGNEQFF. The CDR3 DNA sequence: TGTGCCAGCTCACCCTCTAGCGGGGGAGGGAATGAGCAGTTCTTC. V and J are TRBV18 and TRBJ2-1; 10 bases fit TRBD2. From germline, CDR1 is KGHSH and CDR2 LQKENI. Trimming at V came to 3 bases and at J to 7 bases, leaving 6 bases not matched to a gene. The CDR3 consists of 15 residues.

This chain joins TRBV5-6 and TRBJ2-7; perhaps TRBD2 as D (6 bases). Trimming stripped 0 bases from V and 0 bases from J, with 13 bases between. CDR3 length: 16 residues. Germline CDR1 SGHDT, CDR2 YYEEEE. CDR3 nucleotide sequence: TGTGCCAGCAGCTTGGAATCGGGAGCCGTCTCCTACGAGCAGTACTTC. Residues: CASSLESGAVSYEQYF.

The rearrangement joins TRBV27 to TRBJ2-7; TRBD2 agrees at 9 bases. After removal of 2 bases from V and 2 bases from J, the junction contained 4 bases not matched to a gene. Germline values: CDR1 MNHEY, CDR2 SMNVEV (reference sequence). The CDR3 totals 15 residues. In nucleotides, the CDR3 is TGTGCCAGCAGTTTAGGACTAGCGTACCCCTACGAGCAGTACTTC. It is translated as CASSLGLAYPYEQYF.

The rearrangement links TRBV5-4 to TRBJ2-2, with 7 bases that match TRBD2. The CDR3 sequence is 15 residues long. CDR1 SGHNT and CDR2 YYREEE come from the germline V gene (reference sequence). The trim removed 0 bases at V and 6 bases at J, leaving 5 bases unmatched. In nucleotides, the CDR3 is TGTGCCAGCAGCTTGGGGACTAGGGGAGCCGGGGAGCTGTTTTTT. It specifies CASSLGTRGAGELFF.

This chain connects TRBV18 to TRBJ1-1; 10 nucleotides agree with TRBD1. This CDR3 has 17 residues. Germline loops: CDR1 KGHSH, CDR2 LQKENI. V lost 3 bases, J lost 3 bases, and 10 bases stayed unmatched. CDR3 DNA sequence: TGTGCCAGCTCACCTAGACAGGGGGCGCGTAGGGACACTGAAGCTTTCTTT. Protein sequence: CASSPRQGARRDTEAFF.

The chain employs TRBV14 and TRBJ1-1; D may be TRBD1 (5 bases). V lost 1 base to trimming and J lost 6 bases, with 18 bases between them. The CDR3 is made up of 16 amino acids. Germline V gene data show CDR1 as SGHDN and CDR2 as FVKESK. This CDR3 reads CASSQAGGVRVAEAFF. The DNA for the CDR3 is TGTGCCAGCAGCCAAGCAGGAGGGGTACGGGTCGCTGAAGCTTTCTTT. Complete variable domain (other parts from reference TRBV14 and TRBJ1-1): EAGVTQFPSHSVIEKGQTVTLRCDPISGHDNLYWYRRVMGKEIKFLLHFVKESKQDESGMPNNRFLAERTGGTYSTLKVQPAELEDSGVYFCASSQAGGVRVAEAFFGQGTRLTVV.